The 32 T cell receptor beta chains below come from one sample, sequenced in a study of CD8 T cells in Susac syndrome. A quantity of about 0.5 to 1 ug RNA underwent reverse transcription using random hexamers. Each CDR3 protein gets one entry after TCRdb re-called the immunoSEQ multiplex PCR reads with MiXCR. The sample lists under 200,000 distinct CDR3 sequences; 95% to 97% were seen once. The sequenced sample consisted of CD4+ T cells from PBMCs. Receptors originate from a human donor with Susac syndrome.

The chain recombines TRBV12-5 with TRBJ1-2, with a weak D call TRBD1 (6 bases). The CDR3 has 14 amino acids. In germline, CDR1 is LGHNT, CDR2 FRNRAP. The V and J ends lost 5 bases and 5 bases respectively, with 15 bases between them. The CDR3 region is CASGPGEWSYGYTF. CDR3 DNA sequence: TGTGCTAGTGGTCCAGGGGAGTGGTCATATGGCTACACCTTC.

The V and J genes are TRBV2 and TRBJ2-7, with TRBD2 matching over 9 bases. Germline CDR1 is SNHLY and CDR2 is FYNNEI. After removal of 5 bases from V and 3 bases from J, the junction contained 2 bases not matched to a gene. The CDR3 sequence is 13 residues long. The CDR3 region is CASSRLADYEQYF. DNA of the CDR3: TGTGCCAGCAGTCGACTAGCGGACTACGAGCAGTACTTC.

The J gene is TRBJ2-7, the V gene TRBV4-3, with TRBD1 matching 8 bases. This CDR3 is built from 14 residues. V gave up 3 bases and J gave up 5 bases; unmatched junction bases: 6. Germline-derived CDR1 and CDR2 are LGHNA and YSLEER. The CDR3 region is CASSHPDRGHEQYV. The CDR3 DNA reads as TGCGCCAGCAGCCACCCCGACAGGGGCCACGAGCAGTACGTC.

The chain carries TRBV10-3 and TRBJ2-7; no reliable D call. This CDR3 contains 12 residues. V lost 6 bases and J lost 4, with 10 bases in between. Germline values: CDR1 ENHRY, CDR2 SYGVKD. In nucleotides, the CDR3 is TGTGCCATCAGCTCACCTGGGTACGAGCAGTACTTC. As protein: CAISSPGYEQYF.

V gene TRBV19 combines with J gene TRBJ2-1; weak D call: TRBD1 (6 bases). V lost 2 bases and J 5 bases, leaving 16 bases between the germline ends. Germline CDR1 LNHDA, CDR2 SQIVND (reference sequence). The CDR3 covers 16 residues. This CDR3 is CASSIRVAGANNEQFF. The DNA for the CDR3 is TGTGCCAGTAGTATAAGAGTAGCAGGGGCTAACAATGAGCAGTTCTTC.

Only one count was recorded for this clonotype. The V and J genes are TRBV29-1 and TRBJ2-7, with 9 bases identical to TRBD2. Trimming removed 1 base from V and 6 bases from J; junction bases left unmatched: 16. CDR3 length: 17 residues. The germline CDR1 and CDR2 sequences are SQVTM and ANQGSEA. The CDR3 region has the DNA TGCAGCGTTGAAGCATATAAGGGGCGGGAGGGTTCTCGCGAGCAGTACTTC. Translated, it gives CSVEAYKGREGSREQYF.

J is TRBJ2-6 and V is TRBV21-1; the table's D gene call, TRBD1, was not cross checked with the DNA. TRBV21-1 is termed a pseudogene. The CDR3 is 17 amino acids. The CDR3 DNA is TGTGCCAGCAGCACCCGGGACCGATACTCTGGGGCCAACGTCCTGACTTTC. This encodes CASSTRDRYSGANVLTF.

This chain links TRBV28 with TRBJ1-5; D is perhaps TRBD1 (5 bases). The V gene lost 6 bases and the J gene lost 4 bases, with 16 bases spanning the gap. Germline V gene data show CDR1 as MDHEN and CDR2 as SYDVKM. The CDR3 spans 15 residues. The CDR3 reads CASRGPSPWNQPQHF. As DNA, the CDR3 is TGTGCCAGCAGGGGACCTTCCCCTTGGAATCAGCCCCAGCATTTT.

The chain couples TRBV28 to TRBJ1-2; D remains ambiguous. The CDR3 runs 13 residues. V was pared by 3 bases and J by 8 bases, with 13 bases between. Germline V gives CDR1 MDHEN, CDR2 SYDVKM. The CDR3 DNA is TGTGCCAGCAGTTTCCCCGGGAGTCGGGGCTACACCTTC. Protein: CASSFPGSRGYTF.

V and J are TRBV9 and TRBJ2-3, with D perhaps TRBD2 (5 bases). The CDR3 totals 15 residues. CDR1 SGDLS and CDR2 YYNGEE come from the germline V gene. Deletions cut 2 bases from V and 3 bases from J, with 13 bases between. The CDR3 bases are TGTGCCAGCAGCGTTAGCCCATTAGCGACAGATACGCAGTATTTT. Its translation: CASSVSPLATDTQYF.

The chain links TRBV7-9 to TRBJ1-2; a weak D match, TRBD1 (5 bases). This CDR3 has 13 amino acids. Trimming removed 5 bases from V and 6 bases from J, with 13 bases in between. Germline V gene data show CDR1 as SEHNR and CDR2 as FQNEAQ (reference sequence). Here the CDR3 reads CASSEQGLDGYTF. The DNA for the CDR3 is TGTGCCAGCAGCGAGCAGGGTTTGGATGGCTACACCTTC.

This clonotype showed up just once. The chain couples TRBV29-1 to TRBJ1-1, with TRBD1 as a possible D gene (5 bases). Trimming pared 4 bases from V and 4 bases from J, leaving 13 bases between. Per the germline V gene, CDR1 is SQVTM and CDR2 is ANQGSEA. This CDR3 region has 13 residues. The CDR3 DNA reads as TGCAGCGTTGCGTGGGGCAAGGGCACTGAAGCTTTCTTT. It encodes CSVAWGKGTEAFF.

V usage is TRBV3-1 and J usage is TRBJ2-5; D gene ambiguous. V gave up 0 bases and J gave up 3 bases, with 8 bases separating them. The CDR3 has 14 residues. The germline gives CDR1 LGHDT, CDR2 YNNKEL (reference sequence). In nucleotides, the CDR3 is TGTGCCAGCAGCCAAGAGGGAAGAAAAGAGACCCAGTACTTC. Its translation is CASSQEGRKETQYF.

This clonotype has a single count. The V call is TRBV20-1, the J call TRBJ1-2; 7 bases map to TRBD1. The CDR3 contains 13 residues. Trimming at V came to 6 bases and at J to 4 bases, leaving 8 bases not matched to a gene. CDR1 and CDR2 (germline): DFQATT, SNEGSKA (reference sequence). CDR3 nucleotides: TGCAGTGCCTTTGGGACAGACCTCTATGGCTACACCTTC. Protein product: CSAFGTDLYGYTF.

The V gene is TRBV7-2, the J gene TRBJ1-2, with D perhaps TRBD1 (5 bases). The germline CDR1 and CDR2 sequences are SGHTA and FQGNSA. V was clipped by 4 bases and J by 9 bases, with 18 bases between them. The CDR3 is 14 residues long. The CDR3 region has the DNA TGTGCCAGCAGCTCCCCCCGGGGACCCCTCCGCTACACCTTC. It is translated as CASSSPRGPLRYTF. The whole variable domain, filled in from reference TRBV7-2 and TRBJ1-2, reads GAGVSQSPSNKVTEKGKDVELRCDPISGHTALYWYRQSLGQGLEFLIYFQGNSAPDKSGLPSDRFSAERTGGSVSTLTIQRTQQEDSAVYLCASSSPRGPLRYTFGSGTRLTVV.

V is TRBV6-2 or TRBV6-3 and J is TRBJ2-5; possibly TRBD2 for D (5 bases). This CDR3 comprises 15 residues. CDR1 is MNHEY and CDR2 is SVGEGT in the germline V gene. The germline V and J ends were trimmed by 4 bases and 5 bases, with 17 bases remaining between them. For the CDR3, the DNA is TGTGCCAGCAGTTCCTCGGGCCAAGGCGGGGAGACCCAGTACTTC. It is translated as CASSSSGQGGETQYF.

The chain couples TRBV9 to TRBJ1-6; D perhaps matches TRBD1 (5 bases). The CDR3 is made up of 13 amino acids. Germline lookup yields CDR1 SGDLS and CDR2 YYNGEE. V was shortened by 0 bases and J by 14 bases, with 12 bases between the two germline ends. In nucleotides, the CDR3 is TGTGCCAGCAGCGTAGGGACACCCGCCTCCCTCCACTTT. This encodes CASSVGTPASLHF.

The gene calls are TRBV18 and TRBJ2-1; the D gene is possibly TRBD1 (5 bases). The CDR3 runs 15 residues. V was shortened by 3 bases and J by 6 bases, with 15 bases between the two germline ends. Germline CDR1 reads KGHSH; CDR2 reads LQKENI. The CDR3 spells CASSPWQGLPNEQFF. The CDR3 DNA follows: TGTGCCAGCTCACCCTGGCAGGGTCTGCCCAATGAGCAGTTCTTC. Together with reference TRBV18 and TRBJ2-1, the CDR3 gives the full variable domain: NAGVMQNPRHLVRRRGQEARLRCSPMKGHSHVYWYRQLPEEGLKFMVYLQKENIIDESGMPKERFSAEFPKEGPSILRIQQVVRGDSAAYFCASSPWQGLPNEQFFGPGTRLTVL.

V and J are TRBV4-3 and TRBJ2-5; the match to TRBD2 covers 14 bases. V gave up 5 bases and J gave up 4 bases; unmatched junction bases: 3. This CDR3 comprises 15 residues. Looked up from germline, CDR1 is LGHNA and CDR2 is YSLEER. In DNA, the CDR3 is TGCGCCAGCAGCGAAGGACTAGCGGGAGGAGAGACCCAGTACTTC. Translating gives CASSEGLAGGETQYF.

J is TRBJ2-1 and V is TRBV4-3; unclear D gene. V gave up 0 bases and J gave up 1 base, with 10 bases separating them. The germline V gene encodes CDR1 LGHNA and CDR2 YSLEER. The CDR3 is 16 residues long. The CDR3 sequence is CASSQDNRASYNEQFF. The CDR3 DNA is TGCGCCAGCAGCCAAGATAACAGAGCTTCCTACAATGAGCAGTTCTTC.

The rearrangement uses TRBV28 and TRBJ1-2; 7 nucleotides agree with TRBD1. Germline V lookup: CDR1 MDHEN, CDR2 SYDVKM. V was clipped by 5 bases and J by 8 bases; unmatched bases: 5. CDR3 size: 12 residues. The DNA of the CDR3 is TGTGCCAGCAGTAGCGACAGGGAGGGCTACACCTTC. The encoded protein is CASSSDREGYTF.

The chain uses TRBV29-1 and TRBJ2-1; 8 bases fit TRBD2. Germline CDR1 is SQVTM and CDR2 is ANQGSEA. The CDR3 totals 16 residues. Losses at the gene ends were 7 bases for V and 5 bases for J; bases not matched to a gene: 16. The CDR3 DNA sequence: TGCAGCGCTGGCGGGAAAAGCGGGAGACCCCACAATGAGCAGTTCTTC. It codes for CSAGGKSGRPHNEQFF.

The V gene is TRBV24-1, the J gene TRBJ1-5; no clear D. Germline-derived CDR1 and CDR2 are KGHDR and SFDVKD. Deletions cut 3 bases from V and 2 bases from J, with 10 bases between. The CDR3 has 15 amino acids. CDR3 loop: CATSDRTAGNQPQHF. The CDR3 coding sequence is TGTGCCACCAGTGATCGGACGGCGGGCAATCAGCCCCAGCATTTT.

The rearrangement joins TRBV5-6 to TRBJ2-2; D might be TRBD2 (6 bases). V lost 4 bases and J 3 bases, leaving 19 bases between the germline ends. This CDR3 contains 17 residues. Germline CDR1 and CDR2: SGHDT and YYEEEE. CDR3 region: CASSPRRASVYTGELFF. The DNA for the CDR3 is TGTGCCAGCAGCCCCCGGAGGGCTAGCGTATACACCGGGGAGCTGTTTTTT.

The sample holds one count of this clonotype. This rearrangement joins TRBV6-2 or TRBV6-3 to TRBJ2-6; 7 nucleotides align to TRBD1. Trimming removed 7 bases from V and 2 bases from J; junction bases left unmatched: 5. Germline V gives CDR1 MNHEY, CDR2 SVGEGT. CDR3 length: 15 residues. This chain's CDR3 is CASTTDRAGANVLTF. The CDR3 DNA reads as TGTGCCAGCACTACCGACAGGGCTGGGGCCAACGTCCTGACTTTC.

The V call is TRBV20-1, the J call TRBJ1-2; no clear D. The V end was cut by 0 bases, the J end by 6 bases, with 14 bases between. The CDR3 loop spans 14 amino acids. Looked up from germline, CDR1 is DFQATT and CDR2 is SNEGSKA (reference sequence). The CDR3 reads CSARERQISNGYTF. The CDR3 DNA follows: TGCAGTGCTAGAGAGCGTCAGATATCCAATGGCTACACCTTC.

The chain carries TRBV20-1 and TRBJ1-6; tentatively, D is TRBD1 (6 bases). In germline, CDR1 is DFQATT, CDR2 SNEGSKA (reference sequence). The CDR3 is 17 amino acids. With 4 bases removed from V and 7 bases from J, the gap between germline ends came to 23 bases. This CDR3 is CSAIPGEAGPPNSPLHF. The CDR3 DNA is TGCAGTGCTATCCCAGGGGAGGCCGGCCCGCCGAATTCACCCCTCCACTTT.

The sample holds one count of this clonotype. The chain carries TRBV27 and TRBJ1-2; D uncertain. V was pared by 6 bases and J by 4 bases, with 6 bases between. Looked up from germline, CDR1 is MNHEY and CDR2 is SMNVEV (reference sequence). The length of the CDR3 is 11 residues. For the CDR3, the DNA is TGTGCCAGCAGAAAAGGCTATGGCTACACCTTC. Its protein is CASRKGYGYTF.

The V call is TRBV18, the J call TRBJ2-7; possible D gene TRBD2, 5 bases. Trimming pared 3 bases from V and 6 bases from J, leaving 18 bases between. CDR1 KGHSH and CDR2 LQKENI come from the germline V gene. The CDR3 has 15 amino acids. The CDR3 DNA sequence: TGTGCCAGCTCACCGTCAGAAAACGGGATTAGCGAGCAGTACTTC. It specifies CASSPSENGISEQYF.

J is TRBJ1-3 and V is TRBV6-5; D perhaps matches TRBD1 (5 bases). The germline V gene encodes CDR1 MNHEY and CDR2 SVGAGI. There are 17 residues in the CDR3. V dropped 2 bases and J dropped 2 bases, with 16 bases sitting between them. CDR3 bases: TGTGCCAGCAGTTACACCCTGCGGGGGAAGGCTGGAAACACCATATATTTT. Protein sequence: CASSYTLRGKAGNTIYF.

This chain links TRBV29-1 with TRBJ2-3; D may correspond to TRBD1 or TRBD2 (6 bases each). V was pared by 3 bases and J by 4 bases, with 11 bases between. CDR1 is SQVTM and CDR2 is ANQGSEA in the germline V gene. This CDR3 spans 13 amino acids. The CDR3 sequence is CSVDGGGPDTQYF. CDR3 sequence (DNA): TGCAGCGTTGACGGAGGGGGGCCAGATACGCAGTATTTT.

V is TRBV29-1 and J is TRBJ2-1; D is undetermined. V gave up 3 bases and J gave up 3 bases, with 15 bases separating them. The CDR3 totals 15 residues. Germline CDR1 and CDR2: SQVTM and ANQGSEA. This chain's CDR3 is CSVDIPKTFYNEQFF. CDR3 nucleotides: TGCAGCGTTGACATCCCGAAAACCTTCTACAATGAGCAGTTCTTC.